The clone carrying this T cell receptor beta chain has only a few counts. The source of the sample is a study of T-cell memory formation after mild COVID-19. Across the whole study: Clusters were largely donor specific.

Researchers used 5'RACE with constant-segment primers to make TCR alpha and TCR beta cDNA libraries that carry sample barcodes and UMIs. TCRdb processed the 5' RACE reads anew with MiXCR; each CDR3 protein has one entry. The data show 450,000 to 650,000 distinct CDR3 sequences, 15% to 20% seen once. V was trimmed by 3 bases and J by 5 bases, leaving 20 bases between them. The CDR3 is 16 amino acids. The germline V gene has CDR1 SGHTA and CDR2 FQGNSA. This chain joins TRBV7-2 and TRBJ2-7, with TRBD1 as a possible D gene (6 bases). This clonotype was obtained from an adult woman who had mild COVID-19 (a few samples of this study predate the infection). Cell type and time point are not known. What was sequenced was PBMCs or a T cell subset sorted from them (not recorded which). CDR3 in DNA: TGTGCCAGCAGCTTCGGTTCTACTACAGGGCTAAACGAGCAGTACTTC. This translates into CASSFGSTTGLNEQYF. The variable domain in full, with the rest retrieved from reference TRBV7-2 and TRBJ2-7, is GAGVSQSPSNKVTEKGKDVELRCDPISGHTALYWYRQSLGQGLEFLIYFQGNSAPDKSGLPSDRFSAERTGGSVSTLTIQRTQQEDSAVYLCASSFGSTTGLNEQYFGPGTRLTVT.